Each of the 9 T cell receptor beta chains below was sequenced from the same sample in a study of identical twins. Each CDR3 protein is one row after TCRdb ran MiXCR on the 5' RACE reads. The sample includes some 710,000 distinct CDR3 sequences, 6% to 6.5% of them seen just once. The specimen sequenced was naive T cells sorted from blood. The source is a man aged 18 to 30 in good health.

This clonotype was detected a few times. This CDR3 is CASSLERGRNEQFF. CDR3 coding DNA: TGTGCCAGCAGCTTAGAGAGGGGTAGGAATGAGCAGTTCTTC. The chain has TRBV11-2 and TRBJ2-1; D possibly matches TRBD1 or TRBD2 (5 bases each). The V gene's germline CDR1 is SGHAT and CDR2 FQNNGV. The CDR3 covers 14 residues. With 0 bases removed from V and 7 bases from J, the gap between germline ends came to 10 bases.

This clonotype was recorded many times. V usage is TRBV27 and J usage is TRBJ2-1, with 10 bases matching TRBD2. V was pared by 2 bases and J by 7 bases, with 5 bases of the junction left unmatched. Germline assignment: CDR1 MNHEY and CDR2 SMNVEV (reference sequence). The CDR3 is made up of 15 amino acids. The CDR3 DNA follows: TGTGCCAGCAGTTTACTAACTAGCGGGACTAATGAGCAGTTCTTC. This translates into CASSLLTSGTNEQFF.

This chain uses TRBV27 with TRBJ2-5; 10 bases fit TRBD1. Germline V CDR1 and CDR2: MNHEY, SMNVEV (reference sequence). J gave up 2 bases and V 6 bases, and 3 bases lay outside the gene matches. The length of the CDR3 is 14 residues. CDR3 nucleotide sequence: TGTGCCAGCAGGACAGGGGGCGCGCAAGAGACCCAGTACTTC. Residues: CASRTGGAQETQYF.

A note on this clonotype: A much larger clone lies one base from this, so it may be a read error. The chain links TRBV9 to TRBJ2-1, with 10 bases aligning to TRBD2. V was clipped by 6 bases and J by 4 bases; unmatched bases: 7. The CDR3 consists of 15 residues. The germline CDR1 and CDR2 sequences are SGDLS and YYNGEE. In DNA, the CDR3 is TGTGCCAGCACCACTCTAGCGGGAGTTTACAATGAGCAGTTCTTC. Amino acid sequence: CASTTLAGVYNEQFF.

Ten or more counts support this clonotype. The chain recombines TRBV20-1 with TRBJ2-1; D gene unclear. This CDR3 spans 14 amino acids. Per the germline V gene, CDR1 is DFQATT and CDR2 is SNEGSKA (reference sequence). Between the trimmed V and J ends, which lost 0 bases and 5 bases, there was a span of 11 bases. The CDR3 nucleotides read TGCAGTGCTAGAGACCTAGATTGGAACAATGAGCAGTTCTTC. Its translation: CSARDLDWNNEQFF.

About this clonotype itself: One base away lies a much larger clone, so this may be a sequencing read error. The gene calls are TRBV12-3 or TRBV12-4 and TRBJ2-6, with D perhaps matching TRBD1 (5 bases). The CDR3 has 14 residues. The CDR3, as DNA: TGTGCCAGCAGAGCAGCCTCTGGGGCCAACGTCCTGGCTTTC. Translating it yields CASRAASGANVLAF.

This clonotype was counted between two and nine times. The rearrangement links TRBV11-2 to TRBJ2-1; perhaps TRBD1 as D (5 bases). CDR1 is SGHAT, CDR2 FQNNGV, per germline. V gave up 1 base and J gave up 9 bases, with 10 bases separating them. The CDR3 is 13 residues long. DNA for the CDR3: TGTGCCAGCAGCTTAGGTGGGGCGACTGAGCAGTTCTTC. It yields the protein CASSLGGATEQFF.

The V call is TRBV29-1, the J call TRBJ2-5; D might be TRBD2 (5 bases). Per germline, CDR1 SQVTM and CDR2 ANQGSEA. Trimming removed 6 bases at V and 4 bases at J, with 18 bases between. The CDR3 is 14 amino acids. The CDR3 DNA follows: TGCAGCGTCCTAGACGGATATCGGGGAGAGACCCAGTACTTC. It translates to CSVLDGYRGETQYF. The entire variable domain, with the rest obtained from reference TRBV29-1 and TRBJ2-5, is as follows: SAVISQKPSRDICQRGTSLTIQCQVDSQVTMMFWYRQQPGQSLTLIATANQGSEATYESGFVIDKFPISRPNLTFSTLTVSNMSPEDSSIYLCSVLDGYRGETQYFGPGTRLLVL.

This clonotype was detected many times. DNA of the CDR3: TGTGCCAGCAGGAGGGGGGTAGCGGGGCCCCAGAATGAGCAGTTCTTC. It translates to CASRRGVAGPQNEQFF. The chain recombines TRBV6-1 with TRBJ2-1; 8 bases fit TRBD2. The CDR3 length is 16 residues. Germline CDR1 and CDR2: MNHNS and SASEGT. J was trimmed by 7 bases and V by 6 bases; bases with no gene match: 14.